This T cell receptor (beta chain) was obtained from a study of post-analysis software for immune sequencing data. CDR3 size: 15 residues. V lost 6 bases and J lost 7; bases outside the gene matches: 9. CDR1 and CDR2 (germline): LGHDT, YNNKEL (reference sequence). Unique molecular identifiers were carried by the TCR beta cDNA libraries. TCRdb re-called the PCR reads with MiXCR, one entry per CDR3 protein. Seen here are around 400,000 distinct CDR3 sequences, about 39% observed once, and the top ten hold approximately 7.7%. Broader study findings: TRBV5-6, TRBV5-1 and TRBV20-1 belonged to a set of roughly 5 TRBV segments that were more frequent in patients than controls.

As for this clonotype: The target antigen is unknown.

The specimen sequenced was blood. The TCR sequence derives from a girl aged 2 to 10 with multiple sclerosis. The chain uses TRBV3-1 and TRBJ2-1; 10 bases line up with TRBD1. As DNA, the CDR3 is TGTGCCAGCAGTCAGTGGGACAGGGGAACGAATGAGCAGTTCTTC. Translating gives CASSQWDRGTNEQFF.